This T cell receptor beta chain stems from a study of Tregs in tolerant kidney transplant recipients. Thawed PBMCs were FACS-sorted into unstimulated CD4+CD25+CD127- regulatory T cells, CD4+CD25- non-regulatory cells, CD4 and CD8 cells. TCRdb's copy holds only in-frame clones and misses some; the assay was immunoSEQ multiplex PCR. The sample carries around 230,000 clones, approximately 83% recorded once. This CDR3 is built from 13 residues. CDR1 and CDR2 from the germline V gene are MGHDK and SYGVNS. Trimming shortened V by 7 bases and J by 12 bases, and 19 bases separated the two germline ends. Sequencing was carried out using CD4+ T cells from blood. The rearrangement joins TRBV25-1 to TRBJ1-3, with no clear D. The clonotype was recovered from a human donor in good health. The CDR3 loop is CASTAGGSPYIYF. Written as DNA, the CDR3 is TGTGCCAGCACCGCGGGTGGGAGCCCATACATATATTTT.